This T cell receptor beta chain was captured in a study of T cells in narcolepsy. Study findings and constraints: Autoreactive clone sequences were missing from some blood memory CD4+ repertoires.

Comments on this clone: Its antigen is currently unknown.

The data were produced by immunoSEQ multiplex PCR, yet TCRdb's version contains in-frame clones alone and is incomplete. Altogether about 37,000 clones are present, 80% being singletons, with the ten largest covering around 1.1%. Trimming cost V 0 bases and J 0 bases, with 10 bases left between them. The germline V gene encodes CDR1 SGHKS and CDR2 YYEKEE (reference sequence). There are 16 residues in the CDR3. The chain employs TRBV5-5 and TRBJ2-4, with D possibly being TRBD1 (5 bases). This receptor was identified in a human donor in good health. The material sequenced was memory (CD45RA-) CD4+ T cells from blood. This CDR3 is CASSLAAGLAKNIQYF. Written as DNA, the CDR3 is TGTGCCAGCAGCTTGGCGGCAGGGTTAGCCAAAAACATTCAGTACTTC.